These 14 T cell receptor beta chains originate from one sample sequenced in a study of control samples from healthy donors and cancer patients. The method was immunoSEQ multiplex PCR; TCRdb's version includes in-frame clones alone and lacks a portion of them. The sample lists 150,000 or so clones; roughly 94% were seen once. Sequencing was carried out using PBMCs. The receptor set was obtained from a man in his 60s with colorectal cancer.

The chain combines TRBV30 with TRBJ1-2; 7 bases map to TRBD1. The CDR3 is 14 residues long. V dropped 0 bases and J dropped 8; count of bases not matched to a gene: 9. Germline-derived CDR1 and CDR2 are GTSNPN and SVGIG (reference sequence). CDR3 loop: CAWSVLSSQGGYTF. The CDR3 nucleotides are TGTGCCTGGAGTGTACTTTCCTCACAGGGGGGCTACACCTTC.

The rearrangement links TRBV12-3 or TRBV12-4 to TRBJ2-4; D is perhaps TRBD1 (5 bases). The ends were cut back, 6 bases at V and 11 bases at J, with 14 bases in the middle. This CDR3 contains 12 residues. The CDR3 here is CASRKDSSLQYF. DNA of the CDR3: TGTGCCAGCAGGAAAGACAGTAGCCTTCAGTACTTC.

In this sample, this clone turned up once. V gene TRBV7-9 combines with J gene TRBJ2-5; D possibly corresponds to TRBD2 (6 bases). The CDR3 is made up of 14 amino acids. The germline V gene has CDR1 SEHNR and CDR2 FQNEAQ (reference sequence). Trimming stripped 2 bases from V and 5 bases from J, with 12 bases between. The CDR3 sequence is CASSLTGRRETQYF. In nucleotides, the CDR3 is TGTGCCAGCAGCTTAACGGGGAGGAGGGAGACCCAGTACTTC.

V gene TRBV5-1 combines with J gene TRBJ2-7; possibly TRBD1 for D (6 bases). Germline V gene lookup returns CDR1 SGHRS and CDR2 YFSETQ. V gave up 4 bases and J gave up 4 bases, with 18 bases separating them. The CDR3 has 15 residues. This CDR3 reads CASSQNTGPLYEQYF. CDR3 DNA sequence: TGCGCCAGCAGCCAGAATACAGGGCCCCTTTACGAGCAGTACTTC.

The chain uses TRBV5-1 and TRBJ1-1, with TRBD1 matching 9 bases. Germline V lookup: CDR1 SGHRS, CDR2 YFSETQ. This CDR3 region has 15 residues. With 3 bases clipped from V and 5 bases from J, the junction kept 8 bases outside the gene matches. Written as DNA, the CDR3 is TGCGCCAGCAGCTCCGGGACAGGGCTGGAGACTGAAGCTTTCTTT. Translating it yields CASSSGTGLETEAFF.

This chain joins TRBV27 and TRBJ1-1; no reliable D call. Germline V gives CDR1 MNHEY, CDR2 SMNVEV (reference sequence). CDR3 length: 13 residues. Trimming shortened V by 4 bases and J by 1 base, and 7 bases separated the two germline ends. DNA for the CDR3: TGTGCCAGCAGTTGGGCCTCGAACACTGAAGCTTTCTTT. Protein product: CASSWASNTEAFF.

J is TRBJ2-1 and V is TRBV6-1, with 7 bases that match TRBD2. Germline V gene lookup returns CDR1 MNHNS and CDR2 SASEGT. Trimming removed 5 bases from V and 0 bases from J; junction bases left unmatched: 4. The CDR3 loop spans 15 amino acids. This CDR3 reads CASSLERGSYNEQFF. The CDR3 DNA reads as TGTGCCAGCAGTTTGGAGCGGGGCTCCTACAATGAGCAGTTCTTC.

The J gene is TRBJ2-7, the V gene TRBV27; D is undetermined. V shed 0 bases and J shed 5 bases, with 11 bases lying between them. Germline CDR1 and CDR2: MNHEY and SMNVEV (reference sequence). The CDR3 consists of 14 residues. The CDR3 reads CASSLSPAFHEQYF. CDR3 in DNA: TGTGCCAGCAGTTTATCCCCCGCATTTCACGAGCAGTACTTC.

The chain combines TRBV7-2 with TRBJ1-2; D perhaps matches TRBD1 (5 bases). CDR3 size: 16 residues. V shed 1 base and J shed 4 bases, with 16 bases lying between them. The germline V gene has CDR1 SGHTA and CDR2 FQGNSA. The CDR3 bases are TGTGCCAGCAGCTTAGGGGAGGGGAGGCCCATCTATGGCTACACCTTC. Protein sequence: CASSLGEGRPIYGYTF.

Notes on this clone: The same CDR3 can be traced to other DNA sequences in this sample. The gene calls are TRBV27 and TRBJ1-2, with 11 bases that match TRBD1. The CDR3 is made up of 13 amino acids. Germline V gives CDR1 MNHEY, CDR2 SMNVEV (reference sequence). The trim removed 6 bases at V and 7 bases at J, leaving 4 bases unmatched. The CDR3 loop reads CASSPGQGGGYTF. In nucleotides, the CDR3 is TGTGCCAGCAGCCCGGGACAGGGGGGTGGCTACACCTTC.

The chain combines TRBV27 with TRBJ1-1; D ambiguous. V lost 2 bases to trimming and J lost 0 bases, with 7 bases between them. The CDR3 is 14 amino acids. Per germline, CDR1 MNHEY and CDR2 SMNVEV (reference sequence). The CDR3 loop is CASSLSVLNTEAFF. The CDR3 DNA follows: TGTGCCAGCAGTTTAAGTGTGTTGAACACTGAAGCTTTCTTT.

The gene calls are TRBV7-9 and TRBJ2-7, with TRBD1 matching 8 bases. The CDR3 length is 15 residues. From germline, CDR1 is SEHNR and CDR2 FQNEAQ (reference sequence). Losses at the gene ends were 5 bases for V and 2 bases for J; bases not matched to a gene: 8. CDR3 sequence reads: CASSPWTGTPYEQYF. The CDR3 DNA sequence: TGTGCCAGCAGCCCATGGACAGGGACCCCCTACGAGCAGTACTTC.

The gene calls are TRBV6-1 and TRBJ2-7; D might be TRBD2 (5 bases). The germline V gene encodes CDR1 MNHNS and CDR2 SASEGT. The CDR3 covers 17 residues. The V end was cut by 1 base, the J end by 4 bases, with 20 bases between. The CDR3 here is CASSEGGGPKPIYEQYF. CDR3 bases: TGTGCCAGCAGTGAAGGAGGAGGCCCCAAACCCATATACGAGCAGTACTTC.

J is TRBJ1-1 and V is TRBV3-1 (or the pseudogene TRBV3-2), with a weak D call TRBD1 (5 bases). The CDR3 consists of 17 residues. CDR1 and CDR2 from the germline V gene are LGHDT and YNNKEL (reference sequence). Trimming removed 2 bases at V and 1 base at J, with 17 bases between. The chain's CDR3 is CASSQYPQTAGNTEAFF. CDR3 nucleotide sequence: TGTGCCAGCAGCCAATACCCCCAGACAGCGGGGAACACTGAAGCTTTCTTT.